These T cell receptor beta chains were read from a single sample in a study of blood T cell repertoires in COVID-19. Clones were read by immunoSEQ multiplex PCR, and TCRdb kept only the in-frame ones, dropping some. Of about 76,000 clones listed, about 88% are singletons. Sequences were obtained from peripheral blood. The receptors originated from a human donor in a cohort sampled during active COVID-19. CDR3s include the opening cysteine and the closing phenylalanine or tryptophan. Each record gives: clone size, D gene, V gene, J gene, CDR3 protein, CDR3 DNA. The D gene is left open where the match is weak. Not all rows give a size; the values are once, few, many and, for expanded clones, a class.

size: -; D: TRBD2; V: TRBV4-2; J: TRBJ2-3; CDR3: CASSQAGLAGGYDTQYF; DNA: TGTGCCAGCAGCCAAGCGGGACTAGCGGGGGGGTATGATACGCAGTATTTT
size: -; D: TRBD1; V: TRBV11-3; J: TRBJ2-7; CDR3: CASSLGTGGASDEYF; DNA: TGTGCCAGCAGCTTAGGGACAGGGGGCGCCTCCGATGAGTACTTC
size: -; D: TRBD1; V: TRBV7-2; J: TRBJ2-7; CDR3: CASSLKRGQGANEQYF; DNA: TGTGCCAGCAGCTTAAAAAGGGGGCAGGGGGCGAATGAGCAGTACTTC
size: -; D: -; V: TRBV4-2; J: TRBJ2-7; CDR3: CASSRAWQGGYEQYF; DNA: TGTGCCAGCAGCCGGGCCTGGCAGGGTGGGTACGAGCAGTACTTC
size: few; D: -; V: TRBV12-3/TRBV12-4; J: TRBJ2-7; CDR3: CASSPDSPYEQYF; DNA: TGTGCCAGCAGCCCCGACAGCCCCTACGAGCAGTACTTC
size: once; D: -; V: TRBV28; J: TRBJ1-1; CDR3: CASKEGPLNTEAFF; DNA: TGTGCCAGCAAGGAGGGTCCCCTGAACACTGAAGCTTTCTTT
size: -; D: -; V: TRBV7-9; J: TRBJ1-1; CDR3: CASSLGGGRNTEAFF; DNA: TGTGCCAGCAGCCTCGGGGGAGGGCGGAACACTGAAGCTTTCTTT
size: -; D: TRBD1; V: TRBV28; J: TRBJ1-4; CDR3: CASSTGQGGEKLFF; DNA: TGTGCCAGCAGCACAGGACAGGGGGGAGAAAAACTGTTTTTT
size: -; D: -; V: TRBV3-1/TRBV3-2; J: TRBJ1-1; CDR3: CASRRGSTEAFF; DNA: TGTGCCAGCAGAAGAGGTAGCACTGAAGCTTTCTTT
size: -; D: -; V: TRBV4-3; J: TRBJ1-2; CDR3: CASSQRLAGAGGYTF; DNA: TGCGCCAGCAGCCAAAGACTAGCAGGGGCCGGTGGCTACACCTTC
size: -; D: TRBD2; V: TRBV4-1; J: TRBJ2-2; CDR3: CASSQPGLARRGSNTGELFF; DNA: TGCGCCAGCAGCCAACCCGGACTAGCGAGACGAGGGTCGAACACCGGGGAGCTGTTTTTT
size: -; D: -; V: TRBV2; J: TRBJ1-1; CDR3: CASNFVNTEAFF; DNA: TGTGCCAGCAATTTCGTGAACACTGAAGCTTTCTTT
size: -; D: TRBD1; V: TRBV7-2; J: TRBJ2-1; CDR3: CASSYSWTGEDNEQFF; DNA: TGTGCCAGCAGCTACAGCTGGACAGGGGAGGACAATGAGCAGTTCTTC
size: -; D: TRBD2; V: TRBV11-2; J: TRBJ2-7; CDR3: CASSPRGSGARSYEQYF; DNA: TGTGCCAGCAGCCCCCGAGGTAGCGGGGCCCGCTCCTACGAGCAGTACTTC
size: -; D: -; V: TRBV7-2; J: TRBJ2-3; CDR3: CASSSGDGGYTDTQYF; DNA: TGTGCCAGCAGCTCCGGAGACGGTGGGTACACAGATACGCAGTATTTT
size: once; D: -; V: TRBV24-1; J: TRBJ1-5; CDR3: CATSGARDTDQPQHF; DNA: TGTGCCACCAGTGGAGCGAGGGACACTGATCAGCCCCAGCATTTT
size: -; D: TRBD1; V: TRBV11-3; J: TRBJ2-7; CDR3: CASSYVQGTYEQYF; DNA: TGTGCCAGCAGCTACGTACAGGGGACCTACGAGCAGTACTTC
size: -; D: -; V: TRBV19; J: TRBJ1-2; CDR3: CASSTHGGLYGYTF; DNA: TGTGCCAGTAGTACCCACGGGGGTCTCTATGGCTACACCTTC
size: -; D: TRBD2; V: TRBV7-6; J: TRBJ2-2; CDR3: CASSFSGGVYTGELFF; DNA: TGTGCCAGCAGCTTCTCCGGGGGGGTATACACCGGGGAGCTGTTTTTT
size: -; D: TRBD1; V: TRBV6-6; J: TRBJ1-6; CDR3: CASSSQGQGISPLHF; DNA: TGTGCCAGCAGTTCCCAGGGACAGGGGATCTCACCCCTCCACTTT
size: -; D: -; V: TRBV29-1; J: TRBJ1-2; CDR3: CSVERVQGEGGYTF; DNA: TGCAGCGTTGAGAGGGTACAGGGCGAGGGAGGCTACACCTTC
size: -; D: TRBD1; V: TRBV5-1; J: TRBJ1-2; CDR3: CASSSGTDYGYTF; DNA: TGCGCCAGCAGCTCCGGGACAGACTATGGCTACACCTTC
size: -; D: -; V: TRBV30; J: TRBJ1-4; CDR3: CAWAQRQEDDEKLFF; DNA: TGTGCCTGGGCTCAAAGGCAGGAAGATGATGAAAAACTGTTTTTT
size: -; D: -; V: TRBV7-8; J: TRBJ2-1; CDR3: CASSSSRGGSYNEQFF; DNA: TGTGCCAGCAGCTCATCGCGGGGCGGGTCCTACAATGAGCAGTTCTTC
size: once; D: TRBD1; V: TRBV5-4; J: TRBJ2-7; CDR3: CASSLDPGQKYEQYF; DNA: TGTGCCAGCAGCTTAGACCCGGGACAGAAATACGAGCAGTACTTC
size: -; D: -; V: TRBV7-2; J: TRBJ2-6; CDR3: CASGTVGANVLTF; DNA: TGTGCCAGCGGTACTGTGGGGGCCAACGTCCTGACTTTC
size: -; D: -; V: TRBV28; J: TRBJ1-5; CDR3: CASSLSPPVSNQPQHF; DNA: TGTGCCAGCAGTTTAAGCCCCCCCGTGAGCAATCAGCCCCAGCATTTT
size: -; D: -; V: TRBV4-3; J: TRBJ1-6; CDR3: CASSLTGRSPLHF; DNA: TGCGCCAGCAGTCTCACAGGGCGGTCACCCCTCCACTTT
size: -; D: TRBD1; V: TRBV6-5; J: TRBJ2-2; CDR3: CAGRTGGGGTGELFF; DNA: TGTGCCGGCAGGACAGGGGGCGGGGGGACCGGGGAGCTGTTTTTT
size: -; D: -; V: TRBV4-3; J: TRBJ1-4; CDR3: CASSQAHNEKLFF; DNA: TGCGCCAGCAGCCAAGCCCATAATGAAAAACTGTTTTTT
size: -; D: -; V: TRBV7-3; J: TRBJ2-3; CDR3: CASSQGISTDTQYF; DNA: TGTGCCAGCAGCCAGGGGATTAGCACAGATACGCAGTATTTT
size: -; D: TRBD1; V: TRBV2; J: TRBJ1-5; CDR3: CASRWGQGGNQPQHF; DNA: TGTGCCAGCAGATGGGGACAGGGCGGGAATCAGCCCCAGCATTTT
size: -; D: -; V: TRBV18; J: TRBJ1-6; CDR3: CASSPTGVLNSPLHF; DNA: TGTGCCAGCTCACCAACGGGGGTCCTTAATTCACCCCTCCACTTT
size: -; D: -; V: TRBV10-3; J: TRBJ2-1; CDR3: CASRDTSYNEQFF; DNA: TGTGCCAGCCGGGACACCTCCTACAATGAGCAGTTCTTC
size: -; D: TRBD1; V: TRBV28; J: TRBJ1-2; CDR3: CASSQQGTGLGYTF; DNA: TGTGCCAGCAGCCAGCAAGGGACAGGGTTAGGCTACACCTTC
size: -; D: -; V: TRBV7-2; J: TRBJ1-1; CDR3: CASSLRGPMNTEAFF; DNA: TGTGCCAGCAGCTTAAGGGGCCCCATGAACACTGAAGCTTTCTTT
size: -; D: -; V: TRBV11-2; J: TRBJ2-3; CDR3: CASSLGAGSTDTQYF; DNA: TGTGCCAGCAGCTTAGGTGCGGGGAGCACAGATACGCAGTATTTT
size: -; D: -; V: TRBV30; J: TRBJ2-7; CDR3: CAWSVSSYEQYF; DNA: TGTGCCTGGAGTGTCAGCTCCTACGAGCAGTACTTC
size: -; D: -; V: TRBV5-1; J: TRBJ2-2; CDR3: CASKVQGGPGELFF; DNA: TGCGCCAGCAAAGTGCAGGGAGGTCCCGGGGAGCTGTTTTTT